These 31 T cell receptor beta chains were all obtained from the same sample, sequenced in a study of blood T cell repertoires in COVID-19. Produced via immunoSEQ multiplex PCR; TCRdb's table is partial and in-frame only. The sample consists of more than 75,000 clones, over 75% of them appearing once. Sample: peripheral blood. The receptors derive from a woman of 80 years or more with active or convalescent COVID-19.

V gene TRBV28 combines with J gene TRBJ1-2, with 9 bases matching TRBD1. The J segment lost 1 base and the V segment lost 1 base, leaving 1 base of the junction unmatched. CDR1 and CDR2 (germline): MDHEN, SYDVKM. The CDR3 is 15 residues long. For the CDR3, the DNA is TGTGCCAGCAGTTTATCGGACAGGGGTAACTATGGCTACACCTTC. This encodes CASSLSDRGNYGYTF.

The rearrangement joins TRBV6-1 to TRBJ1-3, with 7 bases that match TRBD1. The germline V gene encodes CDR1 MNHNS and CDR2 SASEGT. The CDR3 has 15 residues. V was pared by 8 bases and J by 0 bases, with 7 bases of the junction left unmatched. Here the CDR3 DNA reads TGTGCCAGCGGGGGCGGGGACAGCTCTGGAAACACCATATATTTT. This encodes CASGGGDSSGNTIYF.

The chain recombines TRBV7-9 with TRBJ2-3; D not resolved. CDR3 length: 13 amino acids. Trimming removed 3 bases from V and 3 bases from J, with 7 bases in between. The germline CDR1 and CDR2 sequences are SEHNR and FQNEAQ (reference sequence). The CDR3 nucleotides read TGTGCCAGCAGCTTTTTAGAGACAGATACGCAGTATTTT. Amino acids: CASSFLETDTQYF.

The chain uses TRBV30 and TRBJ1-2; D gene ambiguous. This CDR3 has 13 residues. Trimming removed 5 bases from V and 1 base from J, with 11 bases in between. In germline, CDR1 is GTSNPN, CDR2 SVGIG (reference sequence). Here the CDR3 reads CAWVDLLNYGYTF. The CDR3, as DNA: TGTGCCTGGGTGGACTTACTTAACTATGGCTACACCTTC.

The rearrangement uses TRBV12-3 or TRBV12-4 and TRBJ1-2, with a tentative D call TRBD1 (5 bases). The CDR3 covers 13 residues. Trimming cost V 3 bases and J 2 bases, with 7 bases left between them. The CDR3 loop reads CASSFGQNYGYTF. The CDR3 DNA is TGTGCCAGCAGTTTCGGACAAAACTATGGCTACACCTTC.

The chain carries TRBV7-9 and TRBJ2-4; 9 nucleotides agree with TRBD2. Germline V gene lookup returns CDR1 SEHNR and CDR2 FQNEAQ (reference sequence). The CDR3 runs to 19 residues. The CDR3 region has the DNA TGTTCGACACTCCCCGAGGGGGCTAGCGGGGTACTAGCCAAAAACATTCAGTACTTC. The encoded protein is CSTLPEGASGVLAKNIQYF. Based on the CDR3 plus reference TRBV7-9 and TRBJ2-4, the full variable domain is DTGVSQNPRHKITKRGQNVTFRCDPISEHNRLYWYRQTLGQGPEFLTYFQNEAQLEKSRLLSDRFSAERPKGSFSTLEIQRTEQGDSAMYLCSTLPEGASGVLAKNIQYFGAGTRLSVL.

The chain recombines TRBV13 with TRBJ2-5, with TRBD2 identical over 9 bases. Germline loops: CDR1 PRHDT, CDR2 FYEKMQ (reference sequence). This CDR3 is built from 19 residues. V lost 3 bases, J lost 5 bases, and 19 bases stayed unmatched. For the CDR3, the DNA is TGTGCCAGCAGCTTCGCCGGGTTTGAAGCGGGAGGCTCAGGGGAGACCCAGTACTTC. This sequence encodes CASSFAGFEAGGSGETQYF.

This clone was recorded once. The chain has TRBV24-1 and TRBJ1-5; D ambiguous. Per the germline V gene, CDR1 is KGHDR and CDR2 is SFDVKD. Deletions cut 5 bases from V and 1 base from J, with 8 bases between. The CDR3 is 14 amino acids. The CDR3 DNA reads TGTGCCACCAGTGCCCGTACAAGCAATCAGCCCCAGCATTTT. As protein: CATSARTSNQPQHF.

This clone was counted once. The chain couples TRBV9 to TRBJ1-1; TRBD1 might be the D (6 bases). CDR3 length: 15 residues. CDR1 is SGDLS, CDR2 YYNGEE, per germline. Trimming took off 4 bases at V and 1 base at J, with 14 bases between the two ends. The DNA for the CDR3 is TGTGCCAGCAGCCCCCAAGGGGGGGGGAACACTGAAGCTTTCTTT. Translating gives CASSPQGGGNTEAFF.

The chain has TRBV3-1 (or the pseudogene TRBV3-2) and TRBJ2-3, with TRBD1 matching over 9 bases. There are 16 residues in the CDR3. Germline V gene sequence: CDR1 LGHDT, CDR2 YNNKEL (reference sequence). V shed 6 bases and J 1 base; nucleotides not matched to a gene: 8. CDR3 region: CASRYSGTGRTDTQYF. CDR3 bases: TGTGCCAGCAGGTATTCCGGGACAGGGCGCACAGATACGCAGTATTTT.

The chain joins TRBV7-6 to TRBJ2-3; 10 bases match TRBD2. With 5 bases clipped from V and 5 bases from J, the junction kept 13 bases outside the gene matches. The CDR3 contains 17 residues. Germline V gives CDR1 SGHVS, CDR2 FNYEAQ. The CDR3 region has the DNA TGTGCCAGCAGCCCAATTAAGACAGCGGGAGGGGGAGATACGCAGTATTTT. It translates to CASSPIKTAGGGDTQYF.

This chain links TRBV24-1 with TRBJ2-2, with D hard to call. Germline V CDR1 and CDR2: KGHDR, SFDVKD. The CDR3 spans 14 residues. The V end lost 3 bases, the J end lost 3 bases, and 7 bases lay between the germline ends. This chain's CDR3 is CATSDATYTGELFF. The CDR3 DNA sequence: TGTGCCACCAGTGATGCGACATACACCGGGGAGCTGTTTTTT.

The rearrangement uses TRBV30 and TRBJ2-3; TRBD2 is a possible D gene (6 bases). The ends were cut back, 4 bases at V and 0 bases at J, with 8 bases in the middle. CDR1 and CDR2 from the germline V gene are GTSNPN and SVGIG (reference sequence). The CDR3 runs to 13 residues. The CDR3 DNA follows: TGTGCCTGGAAGCGGGCTAGCACAGATACGCAGTATTTT. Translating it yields CAWKRASTDTQYF. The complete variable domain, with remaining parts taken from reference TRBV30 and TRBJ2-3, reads SQTIHQWPATLVQPVGSPLSLECTVEGTSNPNLYWYRQAAGRGLQLLFYSVGIGQISSEVPQNLSASRPQDRQFILSSKKLLLSDSGFYLCAWKRASTDTQYFGPGTRLTVL.

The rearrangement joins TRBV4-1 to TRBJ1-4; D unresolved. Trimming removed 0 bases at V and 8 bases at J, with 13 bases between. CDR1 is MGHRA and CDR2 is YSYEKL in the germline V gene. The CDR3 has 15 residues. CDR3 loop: CASSQDPRTGEKLFF. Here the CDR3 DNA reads TGCGCCAGCAGCCAAGATCCCAGGACTGGGGAAAAACTGTTTTTT.

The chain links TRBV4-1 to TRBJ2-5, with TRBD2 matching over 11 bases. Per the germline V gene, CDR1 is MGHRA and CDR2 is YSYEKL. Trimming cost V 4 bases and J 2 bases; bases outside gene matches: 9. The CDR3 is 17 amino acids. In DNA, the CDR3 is TGCGCCAGCAGCCGGGGTAGCGGGAGGGCTCTTCAAGAGACCCAGTACTTC. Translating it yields CASSRGSGRALQETQYF.

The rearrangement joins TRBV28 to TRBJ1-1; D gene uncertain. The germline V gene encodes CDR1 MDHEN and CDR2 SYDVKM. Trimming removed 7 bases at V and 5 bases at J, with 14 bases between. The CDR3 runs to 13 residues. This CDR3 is CASKGNPGTEAFF. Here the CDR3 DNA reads TGTGCCAGCAAGGGCAACCCGGGAACTGAAGCTTTCTTT.

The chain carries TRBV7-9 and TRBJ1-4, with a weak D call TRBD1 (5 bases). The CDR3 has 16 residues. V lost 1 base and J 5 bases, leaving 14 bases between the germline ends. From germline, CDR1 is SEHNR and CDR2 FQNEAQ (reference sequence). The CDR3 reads CASSLGVAGGNEKLFF. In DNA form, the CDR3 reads TGTGCCAGCAGCTTAGGAGTGGCGGGGGGAAATGAAAAACTGTTTTTT. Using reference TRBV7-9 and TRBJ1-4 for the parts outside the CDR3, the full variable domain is DTGVSQNPRHKITKRGQNVTFRCDPISEHNRLYWYRQTLGQGPEFLTYFQNEAQLEKSRLLSDRFSAERPKGSFSTLEIQRTEQGDSAMYLCASSLGVAGGNEKLFFGSGTQLSVL.

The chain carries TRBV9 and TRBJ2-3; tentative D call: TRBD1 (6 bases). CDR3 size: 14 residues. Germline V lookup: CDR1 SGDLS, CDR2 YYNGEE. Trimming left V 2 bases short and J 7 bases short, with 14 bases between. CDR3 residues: CASSVLPQGNTQYF. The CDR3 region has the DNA TGTGCCAGCAGCGTCCTACCCCAGGGGAATACGCAGTATTTT.

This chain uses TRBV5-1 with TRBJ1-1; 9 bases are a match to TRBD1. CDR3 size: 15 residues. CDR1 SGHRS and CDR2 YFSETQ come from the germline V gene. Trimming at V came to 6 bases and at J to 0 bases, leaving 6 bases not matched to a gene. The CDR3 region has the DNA TGCGCCAGCAAGGACAGGGGAACTTTGAACACTGAAGCTTTCTTT. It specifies CASKDRGTLNTEAFF.

Here the CDR3 reads CASSFRGSPNTEAFF. As DNA, the CDR3 is TGTGCCAGCAGCTTTCGGGGGTCCCCGAACACTGAAGCTTTCTTT. The gene calls are TRBV7-8 and TRBJ1-1; D is possibly TRBD1 (5 bases). CDR3 size: 15 residues. Trimming shortened V by 3 bases and J by 1 base, and 12 bases separated the two germline ends. Germline V gene lookup returns CDR1 SGHVS and CDR2 FQNEAQ.

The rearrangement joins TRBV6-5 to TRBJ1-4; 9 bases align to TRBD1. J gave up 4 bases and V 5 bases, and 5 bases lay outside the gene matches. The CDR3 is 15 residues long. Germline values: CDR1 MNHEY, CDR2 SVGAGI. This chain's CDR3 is CASSHRQGGNEKLFF. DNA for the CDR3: TGTGCCAGCAGTCACCGACAGGGGGGTAATGAAAAACTGTTTTTT.

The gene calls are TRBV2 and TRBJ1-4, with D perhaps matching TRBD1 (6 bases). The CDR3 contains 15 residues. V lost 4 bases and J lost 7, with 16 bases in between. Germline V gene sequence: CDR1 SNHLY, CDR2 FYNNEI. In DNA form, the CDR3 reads TGTGCCAGCAGTGCCGCAGGGGCAAGAGGTGAAAAACTGTTTTTT. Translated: CASSAAGARGEKLFF. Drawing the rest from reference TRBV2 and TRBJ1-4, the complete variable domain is EPEVTQTPSHQVTQMGQEVILRCVPISNHLYFYWYRQILGQKVEFLVSFYNNEISEKSEIFDDQFSVERPDGSNFTLKIRSTKLEDSAMYFCASSAAGARGEKLFFGSGTQLSVL.

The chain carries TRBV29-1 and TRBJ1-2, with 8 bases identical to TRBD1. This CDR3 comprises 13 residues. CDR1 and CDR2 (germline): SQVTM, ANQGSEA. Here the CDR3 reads CSGEDRERDGYTF. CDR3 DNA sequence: TGCAGTGGAGAGGACAGGGAAAGGGATGGCTACACCTTC.

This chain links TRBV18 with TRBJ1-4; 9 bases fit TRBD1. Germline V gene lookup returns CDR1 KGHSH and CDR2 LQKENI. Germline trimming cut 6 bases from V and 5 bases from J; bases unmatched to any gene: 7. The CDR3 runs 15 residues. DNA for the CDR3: TGTGCCAGCTCGCCTGGACAGGGGCGGAATGAAAAACTGTTTTTT. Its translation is CASSPGQGRNEKLFF.

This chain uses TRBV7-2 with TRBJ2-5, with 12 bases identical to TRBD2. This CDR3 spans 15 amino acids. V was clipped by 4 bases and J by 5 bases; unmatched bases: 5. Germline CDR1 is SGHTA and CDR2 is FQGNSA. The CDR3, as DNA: TGTGCCAGCAGCTCGACTAGCGGGGGTGGGGAGACCCAGTACTTC. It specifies CASSSTSGGGETQYF.

CDR3 in amino acids: CASSLLPGANEKLFF. The CDR3 DNA reads as TGTGCCAGCAGTTTATTGCCCGGGGCTAATGAAAAACTGTTTTTT. The chain couples TRBV28 to TRBJ1-4; D is uncertain. From germline, CDR1 is MDHEN and CDR2 SYDVKM. This CDR3 has 15 residues. The V end was cut by 1 base, the J end by 3 bases, with 9 bases between.

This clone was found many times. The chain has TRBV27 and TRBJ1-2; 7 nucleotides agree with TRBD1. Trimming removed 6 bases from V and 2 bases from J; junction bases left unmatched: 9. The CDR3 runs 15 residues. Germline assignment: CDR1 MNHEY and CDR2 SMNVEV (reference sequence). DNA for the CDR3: TGTGCCAGCAGCGAGATCGGGACAGCAAACTATGGCTACACCTTC. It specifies CASSEIGTANYGYTF.

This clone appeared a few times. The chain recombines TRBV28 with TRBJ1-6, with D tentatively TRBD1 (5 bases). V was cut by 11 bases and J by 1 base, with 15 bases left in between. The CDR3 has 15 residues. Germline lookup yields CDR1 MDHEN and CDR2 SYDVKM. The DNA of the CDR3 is TGTGCCGGGCGGGGGACGGCATCCTATAATTCACCCCTCCACTTT. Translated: CAGRGTASYNSPLHF.

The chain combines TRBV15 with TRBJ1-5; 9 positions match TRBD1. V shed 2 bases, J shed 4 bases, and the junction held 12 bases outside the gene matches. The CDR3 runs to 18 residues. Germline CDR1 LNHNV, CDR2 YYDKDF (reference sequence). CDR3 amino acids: CATSRPGQGTSGNQPQHF. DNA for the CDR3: TGTGCCACCAGCAGACCGGGACAGGGTACTTCAGGGAATCAGCCCCAGCATTTT.

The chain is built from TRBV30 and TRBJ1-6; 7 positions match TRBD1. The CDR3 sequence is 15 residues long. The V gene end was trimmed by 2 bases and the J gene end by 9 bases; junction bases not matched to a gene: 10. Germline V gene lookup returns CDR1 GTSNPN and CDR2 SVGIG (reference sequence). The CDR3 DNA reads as TGTGCCTGGAGTAGCGCCGGGACAGACGTTTCACCCCTCCACTTT. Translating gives CAWSSAGTDVSPLHF.

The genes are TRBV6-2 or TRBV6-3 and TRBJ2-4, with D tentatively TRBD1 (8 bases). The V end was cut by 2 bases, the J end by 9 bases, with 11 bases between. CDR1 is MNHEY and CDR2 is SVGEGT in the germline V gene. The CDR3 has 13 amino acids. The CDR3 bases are TGTGCCAGCAGTTACAACAGGGGGGGCATTCAGTACTTC. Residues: CASSYNRGGIQYF.